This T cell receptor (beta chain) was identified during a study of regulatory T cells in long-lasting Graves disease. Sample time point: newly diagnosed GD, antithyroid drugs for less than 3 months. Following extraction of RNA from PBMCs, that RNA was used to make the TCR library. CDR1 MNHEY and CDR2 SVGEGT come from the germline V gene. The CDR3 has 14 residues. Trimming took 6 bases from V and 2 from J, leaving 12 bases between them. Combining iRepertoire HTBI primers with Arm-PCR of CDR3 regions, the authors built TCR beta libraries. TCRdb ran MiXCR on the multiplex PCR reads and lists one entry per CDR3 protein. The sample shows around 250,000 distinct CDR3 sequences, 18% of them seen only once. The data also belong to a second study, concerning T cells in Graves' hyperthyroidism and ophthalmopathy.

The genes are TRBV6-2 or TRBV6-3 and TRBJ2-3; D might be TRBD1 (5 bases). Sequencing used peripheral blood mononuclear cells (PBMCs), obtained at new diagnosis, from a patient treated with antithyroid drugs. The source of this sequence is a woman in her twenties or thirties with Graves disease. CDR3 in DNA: TGTGCCAGCAGCCCCGACAGCGACACAGATACGCAGTATTTT. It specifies CASSPDSDTDTQYF.